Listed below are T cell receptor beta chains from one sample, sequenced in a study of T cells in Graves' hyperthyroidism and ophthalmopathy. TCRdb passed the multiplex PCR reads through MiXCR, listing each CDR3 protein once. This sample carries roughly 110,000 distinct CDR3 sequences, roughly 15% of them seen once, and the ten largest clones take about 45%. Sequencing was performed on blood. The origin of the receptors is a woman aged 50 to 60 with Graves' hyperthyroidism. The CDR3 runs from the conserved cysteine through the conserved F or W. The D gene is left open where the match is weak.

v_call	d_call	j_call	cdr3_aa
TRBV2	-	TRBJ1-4	CASSQDSLGRGLFF
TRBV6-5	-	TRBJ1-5	CASSSTGQIGNQPQHF
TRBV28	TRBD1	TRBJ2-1	CASRPGTAIGEQFF
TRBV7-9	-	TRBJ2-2	CASSLSGTNTGELFF
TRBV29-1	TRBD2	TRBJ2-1	CSVSGRSLYNEQFF
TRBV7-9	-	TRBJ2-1	CASSLAVGNEQFF
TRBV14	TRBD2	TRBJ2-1	CASSQDGRAGGPYNEQFF
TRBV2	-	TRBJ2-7	CASSEWPAVGYEQYF
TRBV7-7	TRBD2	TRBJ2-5	CASSRPTSGRETQYF
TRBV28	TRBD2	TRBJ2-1	CASSSSGTSGVQGQFF
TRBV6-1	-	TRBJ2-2	CASSPLIPIAEGDGELFF
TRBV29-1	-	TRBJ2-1	CSVGTDYNEQFF
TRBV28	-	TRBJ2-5	CASSSDGVQETQYF
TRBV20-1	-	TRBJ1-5	CSARPPGNSNQPQHF
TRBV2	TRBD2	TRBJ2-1	CASRSGLALNEQFF
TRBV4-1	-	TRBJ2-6	CASSQDPGGIGAGANVLAF